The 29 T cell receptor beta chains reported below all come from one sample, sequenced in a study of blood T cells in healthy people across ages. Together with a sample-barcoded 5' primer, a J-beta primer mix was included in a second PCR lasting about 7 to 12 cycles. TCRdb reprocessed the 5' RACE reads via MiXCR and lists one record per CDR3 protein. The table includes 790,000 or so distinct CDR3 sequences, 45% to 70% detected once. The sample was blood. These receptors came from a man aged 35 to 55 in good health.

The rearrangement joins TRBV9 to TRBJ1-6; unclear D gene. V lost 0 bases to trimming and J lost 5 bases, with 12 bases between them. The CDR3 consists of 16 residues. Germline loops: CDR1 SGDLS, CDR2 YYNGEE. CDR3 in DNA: TGTGCCAGCAGCGTAGACGGGTCGGCGGATAATTCACCCCTCCACTTT. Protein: CASSVDGSADNSPLHF.

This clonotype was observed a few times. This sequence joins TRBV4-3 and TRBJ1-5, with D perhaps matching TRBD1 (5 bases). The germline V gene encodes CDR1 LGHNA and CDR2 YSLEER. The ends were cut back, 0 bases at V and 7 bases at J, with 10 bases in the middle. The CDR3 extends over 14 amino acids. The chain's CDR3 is CASSQESGNQPQHF. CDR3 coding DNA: TGCGCCAGCAGCCAAGAGTCAGGGAACCAGCCCCAGCATTTT.

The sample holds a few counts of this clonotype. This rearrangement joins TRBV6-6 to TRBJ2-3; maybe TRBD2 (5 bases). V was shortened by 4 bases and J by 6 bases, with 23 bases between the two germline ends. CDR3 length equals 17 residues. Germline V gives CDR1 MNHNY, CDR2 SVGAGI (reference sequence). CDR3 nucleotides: TGTGCCAGCAGTTCCCCCCAGACTGACTATGTTTCGGATACGCAGTATTTT. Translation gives CASSSPQTDYVSDTQYF.

Here the CDR3 reads CASSHQANSYNEQFF. The CDR3 DNA follows: TGTGCCAGCAGCCACCAGGCTAACTCCTACAATGAGCAGTTCTTC. The V and J genes are TRBV3-1 and TRBJ2-1; unclear D gene. Per germline, CDR1 LGHDT and CDR2 YNNKEL (reference sequence). The CDR3 extends over 15 amino acids. V was clipped by 3 bases and J by 0 bases, with 9 bases between them.

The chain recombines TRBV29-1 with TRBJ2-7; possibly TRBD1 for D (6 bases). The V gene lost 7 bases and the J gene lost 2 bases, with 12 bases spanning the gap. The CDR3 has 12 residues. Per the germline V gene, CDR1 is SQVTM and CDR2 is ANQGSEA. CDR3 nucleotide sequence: TGCAGCGGATCGACAGGACCCTACGAGCAGTACTTC. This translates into CSGSTGPYEQYF.

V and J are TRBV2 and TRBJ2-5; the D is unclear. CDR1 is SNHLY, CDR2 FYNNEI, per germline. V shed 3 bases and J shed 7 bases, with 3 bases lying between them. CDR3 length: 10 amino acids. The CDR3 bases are TGTGCCAGCAGTGACTGGACCCAGTACTTC. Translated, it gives CASSDWTQYF. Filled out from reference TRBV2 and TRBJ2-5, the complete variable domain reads EPEVTQTPSHQVTQMGQEVILRCVPISNHLYFYWYRQILGQKVEFLVSFYNNEISEKSEIFDDQFSVERPDGSNFTLKIRSTKLEDSAMYFCASSDWTQYFGPGTRLLVL.

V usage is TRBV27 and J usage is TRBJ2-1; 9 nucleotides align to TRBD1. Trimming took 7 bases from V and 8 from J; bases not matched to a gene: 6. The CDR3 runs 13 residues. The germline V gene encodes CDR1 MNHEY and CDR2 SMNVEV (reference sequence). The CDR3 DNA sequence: TGTGCCAGCACCCTACAGGGGGCGGATGAGCAGTTCTTC. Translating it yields CASTLQGADEQFF.

The CDR3 sequence: CSARDGSSGANVLTF. In DNA form, the CDR3 reads TGCAGTGCTAGAGATGGGAGCTCTGGGGCCAACGTCCTGACTTTC. This chain links TRBV20-1 with TRBJ2-6, with D possibly TRBD2 on 5 matching bases. The CDR3 spans 15 residues. Germline V lookup: CDR1 DFQATT, CDR2 SNEGSKA (reference sequence). Trimming took 0 bases from V and 0 from J, leaving 6 bases between them.

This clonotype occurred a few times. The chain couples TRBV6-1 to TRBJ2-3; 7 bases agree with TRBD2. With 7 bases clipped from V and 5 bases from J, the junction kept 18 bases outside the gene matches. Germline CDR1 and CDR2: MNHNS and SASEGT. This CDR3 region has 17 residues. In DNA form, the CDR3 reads TGTGCCAGCAACCCTGGCGGGGGATCCCACCGGCAAGATACGCAGTATTTT. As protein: CASNPGGGSHRQDTQYF.

The CDR3 spells CSALQGVNQPQHF. In DNA form, the CDR3 reads TGCAGCGCCTTACAGGGAGTAAATCAGCCCCAGCATTTT. The chain joins TRBV29-1 to TRBJ1-5; tentative D call: TRBD1 (6 bases). V shed 7 bases and J shed 4 bases, with 14 bases lying between them. The CDR3 has 13 residues. CDR1 SQVTM and CDR2 ANQGSEA come from the germline V gene.

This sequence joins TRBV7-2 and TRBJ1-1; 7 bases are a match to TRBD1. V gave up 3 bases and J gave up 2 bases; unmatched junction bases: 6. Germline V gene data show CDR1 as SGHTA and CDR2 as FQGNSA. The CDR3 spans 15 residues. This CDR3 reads CASSFGDRSNTEAFF. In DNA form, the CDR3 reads TGTGCCAGCAGCTTCGGGGACAGAAGCAACACTGAAGCTTTCTTT.

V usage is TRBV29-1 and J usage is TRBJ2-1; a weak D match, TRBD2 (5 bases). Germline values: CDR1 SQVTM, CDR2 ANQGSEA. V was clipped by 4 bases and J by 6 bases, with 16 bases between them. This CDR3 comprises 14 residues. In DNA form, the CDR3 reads TGCAGCGTTGTCCCCCGACGAGCGGTCAATGAGCAGTTCTTC. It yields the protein CSVVPRRAVNEQFF.

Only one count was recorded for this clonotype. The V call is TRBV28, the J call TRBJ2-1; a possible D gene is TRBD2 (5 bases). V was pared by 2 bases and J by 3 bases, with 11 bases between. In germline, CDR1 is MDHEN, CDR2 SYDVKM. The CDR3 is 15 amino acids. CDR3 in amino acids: CASSLAAGYYNEQFF. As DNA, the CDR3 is TGTGCCAGCAGTTTAGCGGCGGGCTACTACAATGAGCAGTTCTTC.

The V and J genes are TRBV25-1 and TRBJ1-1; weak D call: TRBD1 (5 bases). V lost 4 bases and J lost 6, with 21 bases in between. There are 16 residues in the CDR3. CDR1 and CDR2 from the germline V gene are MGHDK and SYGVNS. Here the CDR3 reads CASSGGLKGRRAEAFF. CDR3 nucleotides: TGTGCCAGCAGTGGCGGCTTGAAGGGGAGACGGGCTGAAGCTTTCTTT. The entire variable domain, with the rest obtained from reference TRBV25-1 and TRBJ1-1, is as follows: EADIYQTPRYLVIGTGKKITLECSQTMGHDKMYWYQQDPGMELHLIHYSYGVNSTEKGDLSSESTVSRIRTEHFPLTLESARPSHTSQYLCASSGGLKGRRAEAFFGQGTRLTVV.

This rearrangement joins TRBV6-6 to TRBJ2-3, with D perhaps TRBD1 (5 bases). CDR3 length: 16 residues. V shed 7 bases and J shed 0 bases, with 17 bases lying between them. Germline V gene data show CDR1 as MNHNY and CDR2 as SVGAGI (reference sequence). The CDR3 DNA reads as TGTGCCAGCATAAAAGGGGCCAGACCAAGCACAGATACGCAGTATTTT. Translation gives CASIKGARPSTDTQYF.

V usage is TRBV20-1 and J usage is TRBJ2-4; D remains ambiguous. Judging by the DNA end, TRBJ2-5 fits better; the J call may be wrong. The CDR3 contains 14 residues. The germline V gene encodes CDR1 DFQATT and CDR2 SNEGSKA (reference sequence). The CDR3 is CSAPTGPSQETQYF. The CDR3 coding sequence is TGCAGTGCCCCAACGGGCCCCAGCCAAGAGACCCAGTACTTC.

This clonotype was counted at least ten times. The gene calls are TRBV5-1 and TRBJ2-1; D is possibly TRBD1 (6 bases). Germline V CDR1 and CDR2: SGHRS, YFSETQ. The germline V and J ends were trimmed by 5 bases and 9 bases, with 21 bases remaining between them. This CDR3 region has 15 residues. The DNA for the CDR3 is TGCGCCAGCAGGGGGGCCGGGACGGCGAGGGGTGAGCAGTTCTTC. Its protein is CASRGAGTARGEQFF.

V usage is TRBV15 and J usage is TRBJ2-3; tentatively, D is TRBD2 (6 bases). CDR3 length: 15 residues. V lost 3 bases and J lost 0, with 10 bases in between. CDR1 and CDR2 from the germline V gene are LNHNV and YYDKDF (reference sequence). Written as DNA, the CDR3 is TGTGCCACCAGCAGTAGCGGTACTAGCACAGATACGCAGTATTTT. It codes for CATSSSGTSTDTQYF.

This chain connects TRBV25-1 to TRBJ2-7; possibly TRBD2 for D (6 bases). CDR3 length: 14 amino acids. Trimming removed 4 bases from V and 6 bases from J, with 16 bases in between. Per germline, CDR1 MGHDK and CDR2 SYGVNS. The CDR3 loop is CASSASGEVAEQYF. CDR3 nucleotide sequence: TGTGCCAGCAGTGCCTCCGGGGAGGTGGCCGAGCAGTACTTC.

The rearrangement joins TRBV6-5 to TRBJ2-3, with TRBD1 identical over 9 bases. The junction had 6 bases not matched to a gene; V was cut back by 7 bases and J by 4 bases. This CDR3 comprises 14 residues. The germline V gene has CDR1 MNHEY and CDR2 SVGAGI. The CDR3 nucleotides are TGTGCCAGCACCGGGACAGGGTGGCCAGATACGCAGTATTTT. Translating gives CASTGTGWPDTQYF.

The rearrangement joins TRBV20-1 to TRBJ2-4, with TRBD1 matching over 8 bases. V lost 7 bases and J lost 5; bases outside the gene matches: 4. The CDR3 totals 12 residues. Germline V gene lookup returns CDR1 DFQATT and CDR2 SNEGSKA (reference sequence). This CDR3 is CSGQGAENIQYF. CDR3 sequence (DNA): TGCAGTGGTCAGGGGGCGGAAAACATTCAGTACTTC.

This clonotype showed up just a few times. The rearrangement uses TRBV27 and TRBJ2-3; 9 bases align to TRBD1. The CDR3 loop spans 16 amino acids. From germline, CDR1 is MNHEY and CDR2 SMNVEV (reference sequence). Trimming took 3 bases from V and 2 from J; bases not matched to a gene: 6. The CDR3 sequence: CASSFRTGANTDTQYF. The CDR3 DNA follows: TGTGCCAGCAGTTTCCGGACAGGGGCTAACACAGATACGCAGTATTTT.

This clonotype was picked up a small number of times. CDR3 DNA sequence: TGTGCCAGCAGTATCGGGGGAATCTTTGTCTGGCAGTACTTC. It codes for CASSIGGIFVWQYF. The V call is TRBV6-2 or TRBV6-3, the J call TRBJ2-4; a weak D match, TRBD2 (6 bases). This CDR3 is built from 14 residues. Trimming shortened V by 5 bases and J by 13 bases, and 21 bases separated the two germline ends. CDR1 is MNHEY and CDR2 is SVGEGT in the germline V gene.

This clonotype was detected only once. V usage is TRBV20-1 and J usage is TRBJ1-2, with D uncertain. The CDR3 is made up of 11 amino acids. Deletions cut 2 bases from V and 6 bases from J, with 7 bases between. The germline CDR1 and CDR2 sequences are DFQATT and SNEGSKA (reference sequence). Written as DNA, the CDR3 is TGCAGTGCTAGACCCCTGGATGGCTACACCTTC. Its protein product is CSARPLDGYTF.

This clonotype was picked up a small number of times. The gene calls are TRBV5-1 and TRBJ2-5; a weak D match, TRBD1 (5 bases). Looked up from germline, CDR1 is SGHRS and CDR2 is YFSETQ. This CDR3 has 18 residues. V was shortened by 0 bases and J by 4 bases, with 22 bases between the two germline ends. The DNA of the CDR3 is TGCGCCAGCAGCTTGGCGGTAAGGAATGCCCCTGGGGCAGAGACCCAGTACTTC. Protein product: CASSLAVRNAPGAETQYF.

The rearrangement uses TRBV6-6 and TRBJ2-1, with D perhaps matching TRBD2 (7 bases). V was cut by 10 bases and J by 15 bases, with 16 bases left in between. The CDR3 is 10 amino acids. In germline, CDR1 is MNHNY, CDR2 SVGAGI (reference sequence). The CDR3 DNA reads TGTGCCACCGCGGGGGCCCGTCTGTTCTTC. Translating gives CATAGARLFF.

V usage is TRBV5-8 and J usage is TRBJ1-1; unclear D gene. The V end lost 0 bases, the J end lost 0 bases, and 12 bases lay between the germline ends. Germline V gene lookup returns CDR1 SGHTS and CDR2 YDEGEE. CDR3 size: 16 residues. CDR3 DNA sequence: TGTGCCAGCAGCTTGGGGGTCGGCAGCTTGAACACTGAAGCTTTCTTT. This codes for CASSLGVGSLNTEAFF.

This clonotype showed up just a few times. The CDR3 reads CASSYDPEIYGYTF. The DNA for the CDR3 is TGTGCCAGCAGTTACGACCCAGAAATCTATGGCTACACCTTC. The chain uses TRBV6-2 or TRBV6-3 and TRBJ1-2, with D unclear. The V and J ends lost 2 bases and 4 bases respectively, with 11 bases between them. The germline gives CDR1 MNHEY, CDR2 SVGEGT. This CDR3 spans 14 amino acids.

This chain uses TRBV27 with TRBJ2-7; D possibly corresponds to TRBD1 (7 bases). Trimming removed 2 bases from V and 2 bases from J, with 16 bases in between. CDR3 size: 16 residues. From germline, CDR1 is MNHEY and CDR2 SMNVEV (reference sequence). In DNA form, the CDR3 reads TGTGCCAGCAGTTTAAGTGGTGGAGGGGGCCCCTACGAGCAGTACTTC. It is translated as CASSLSGGGGPYEQYF.